The clone carrying this T cell receptor beta chain has only a few counts. Its target is not known. An end of the junction differs from the germline gene, which may be a read error. The library targeted TCRbeta and was prepared with unique molecular identifiers. TCRdb ran MiXCR on the PCR reads and lists one entry per CDR3 protein. This table holds some 200,000 distinct CDR3 sequences, about 7% found once. The CDR3 length is 16 residues. Germline CDR1 and CDR2: DFQATT and SNEGSKA (reference sequence). This entry comes from a study of T-cell reconstitution after alpha-beta-depleted transplantation in children. General observations from the study: Expanded graft clones numbering several hundred reportedly gave rise to alpha-beta T cells about two months after transplant.

The sample in question was PBMCs, obtained before TCRalphabeta/CD19-depleted stem cell transplant. V usage is TRBV20-1 and J usage is TRBJ2-2; 7 bases are shared with TRBD2. The TCR comes from a boy aged 2-15 years with acute lymphoblastic leukemia, due to receive a stem cell transplant. CDR3 coding DNA: TGCTGTGCTAGAGATTTCGGAAGGGAGGGTTCCGGGGAGCTGTTTTTT. It specifies CCARDFGREGSGELFF.